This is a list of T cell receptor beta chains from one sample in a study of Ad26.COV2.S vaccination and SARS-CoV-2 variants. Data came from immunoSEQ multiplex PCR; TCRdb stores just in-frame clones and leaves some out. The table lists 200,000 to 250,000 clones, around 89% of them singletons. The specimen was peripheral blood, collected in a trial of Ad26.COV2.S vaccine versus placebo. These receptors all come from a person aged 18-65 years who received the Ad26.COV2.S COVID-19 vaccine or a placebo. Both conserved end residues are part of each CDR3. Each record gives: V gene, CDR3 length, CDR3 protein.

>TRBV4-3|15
CASSQELAGGREQFF
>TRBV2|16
CASSVPLAQDTDTQYF
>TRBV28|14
CASSLTVSNQPQHF
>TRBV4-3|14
CASSQEAGRETQYF
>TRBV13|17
CASSSNRDRGTYNEQFF
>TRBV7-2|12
CASSPLAQTQYF
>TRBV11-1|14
CASHLGQGATEAFF
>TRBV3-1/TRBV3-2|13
CASSQEKGNEQYF
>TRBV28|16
CASSPAGSSYNSPLHF
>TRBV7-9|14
CASSLAGLAPEQYF
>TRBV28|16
CASGLPVWDWNEKLFF
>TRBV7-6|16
CASSQGRNTDNSPLHF
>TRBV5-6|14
CASSSQGFSLGQYF
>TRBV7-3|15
CASSPLSGARETQYF
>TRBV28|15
CASSSRLAGVETQYF
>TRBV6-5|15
CASRKQGAATGELFF
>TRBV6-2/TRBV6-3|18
CASSYEVAGGQLADTQYF
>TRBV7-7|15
CASSRSGGAYNEQFF
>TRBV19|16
CASSLRADPFGNTIYF
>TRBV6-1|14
CASSEATADYGYTF
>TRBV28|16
CASSWARGLGNQPQHF
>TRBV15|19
CATSREPFDWGRRGNEQFF
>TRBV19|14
CASSPGTSGNTIYF
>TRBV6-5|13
CASRGQPTGELFF
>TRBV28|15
CASSFGTHNTGELFF
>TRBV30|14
CAWKGDRGNEKLFF
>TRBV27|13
CASRPSGNTEAFF
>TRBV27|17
CASSLRGRGFVNTEAFF
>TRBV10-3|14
CAISSGTSGYEQYF
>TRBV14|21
CASSLGGQGAFQAATNEKLFF
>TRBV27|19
CASSSRKRGRDTEPYEQYF
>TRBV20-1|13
CSASRGIQETQYF
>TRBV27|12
CASSRDRGTQYF
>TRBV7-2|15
CASSFGSFHNQPQHF
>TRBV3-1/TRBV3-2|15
CASSQDSGGPWGYTF
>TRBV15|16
CATSGNRGGPQETQYF
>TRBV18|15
CASSPLPGGNQPQHF
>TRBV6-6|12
CASRGSTYEQYF
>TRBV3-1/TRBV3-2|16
CASSQDLPPLGNTIYF
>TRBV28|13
CASSPRGSVGQYF
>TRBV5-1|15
CASSLMGGSYNEQFF
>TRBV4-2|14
CASSPSDGTDTQYF
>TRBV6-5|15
CASSYELAPTYEQYF
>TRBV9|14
CASSVTPERTEAFF
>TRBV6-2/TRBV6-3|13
CASSYSVFYEQYF
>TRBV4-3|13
CASSQGRGREAFF
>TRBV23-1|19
CASSHSLWDRGWENQPQHF
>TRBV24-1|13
CATSDENVGTQYF
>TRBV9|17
CASSPRTSGASTDTQYF
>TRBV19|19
CASTQRVGTGLPGDYGYTF
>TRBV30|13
CAWSVRRRETQYF
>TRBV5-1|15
CASSPRQAMNTEAFF
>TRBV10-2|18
CASSETSGGLGGHYEQYF